This TCR beta chain was profiled in a study of blood T cell repertoires in COVID-19. CDR3 length equals 19 residues. The junction had 7 bases not matched to a gene; V was cut back by 1 base and J by 0 bases. Germline loops: CDR1 LNHDA, CDR2 SQIVND (reference sequence). Repertoires were generated with immunoSEQ multiplex PCR, while TCRdb's copy carries only in-frame clones and drops some. The sample consists of about 400,000 clones, more than 70% of them appearing once. This TCR was recovered from a man aged 35-49 years with acute or convalescent COVID-19. Sequencing was performed on peripheral blood. This chain links TRBV19 with TRBJ1-5; TRBD1 matches 12 bases. The CDR3 nucleotides are TGTGCCAGTAGTATAGTAACCGGGACAGGGGGCTATAGCAATCAGCCCCAGCATTTT. This sequence encodes CASSIVTGTGGYSNQPQHF.